These T cell receptor beta chains were read from a single sample in a study of shared clonotypes between healthy human individuals. Generated by immunoSEQ multiplex PCR, the TCRdb table keeps only in-frame clones and is missing some. The sample lists a few million clones, 93% occurring once. The sequenced material came from naive CD4+ T cells from PBMCs. The receptors come from a man aged 18 to 35 in good health. Some clones in this sample may be carry-over from other donors' samples. CDR3s include the opening cysteine and the closing phenylalanine or tryptophan. A D gene is named only where the DNA matches it firmly. Where a row states a size, it is once, few, many or the class of an expanded clone; other rows omit it.

>TRBJ2-7|19|TRBV11-2|NA|TRBD2
CASSLGGGIRVAIDGEQYF
TGTGCCAGCAGCTTAGGGGGGGGTATCCGGGTCGCCATAGATGGCGAGCAGTACTTC
>TRBJ2-7|17|TRBV5-5|NA|NA
CASSLATSGVFKYEQYF
TGTGCCAGCAGCTTGGCCACCTCAGGGGTCTTCAAATACGAGCAGTACTTC
>TRBJ1-2|15|TRBV30|NA|NA
CAQEPDGFQGYGYTF
TGTGCCCAGGAGCCGGACGGATTTCAGGGGTATGGCTACACCTTC
>TRBJ2-7|15|TRBV5-1|NA|NA
CASSGGDRWAYEQYF
TGCGCCAGCAGCGGGGGGGACAGATGGGCCTACGAGCAGTACTTC
>TRBJ2-2|18|TRBV27|NA|TRBD2
CASTRTSGRTWYTGELFF
TGTGCCAGCACGAGGACTAGCGGGAGGACGTGGTACACCGGGGAGCTGTTTTTT
>TRBJ2-3|12|TRBV28|few|NA
CASSLLTDTQYF
TGTGCCAGCAGTTTATTGACAGATACGCAGTATTTT
>TRBJ2-7|15|TRBV27|NA|NA
CASSSPAAGDHEQYF
TGTGCCAGCAGTTCTCCGGCGGCAGGGGACCACGAGCAGTACTTC
>TRBJ2-7|13|TRBV6-5|NA|NA
CASSSRVPYEQYF
TGTGCCAGCAGTTCTAGGGTACCCTACGAGCAGTACTTC
>TRBJ2-2|14|TRBV5-1|NA|NA
CASSLDGRTGELFF
TGCGCCAGCAGCTTGGACGGCCGAACCGGGGAGCTGTTTTTT
>TRBJ2-1|14|TRBV28|NA|NA
CASSEAGQLNEQFF
TGTGCCAGCAGTGAGGCCGGCCAACTGAATGAGCAGTTCTTC
>TRBJ2-1|16|TRBV9|NA|TRBD2
CASSVVGTSGGNEQFF
TGTGCCAGCAGCGTAGTCGGGACTAGCGGAGGGAATGAGCAGTTCTTC
>TRBJ1-1|15|TRBV27|NA|NA
CASSFISRQNTEAFF
TGTGCCAGCAGTTTTATCTCTAGACAGAACACTGAAGCTTTCTTT
>TRBJ2-7|13|TRBV27|NA|TRBD1
CASSQGTGDEQYF
TGTGCCAGCAGTCAAGGGACAGGGGACGAGCAGTACTTC
>TRBJ1-1|12|TRBV10-3|NA|NA
CAISDPGTEAFF
TGTGCCATCAGTGACCCCGGGACTGAAGCTTTCTTT
>TRBJ1-4|16|TRBV5-1|NA|TRBD1
CASSPGTAGRDEKLFF
TGCGCCAGCAGCCCCGGGACAGCGGGGCGTGACGAAAAACTGTTTTTT
>TRBJ2-1|15|TRBV19|NA|TRBD1
CASRRLDRDYNEQFF
TGTGCCTCCCGGAGGCTGGACAGGGACTACAATGAGCAGTTCTTC
>TRBJ2-5|16|TRBV28|NA|NA
CASSPHKNLPQETQYF
TGTGCCAGCAGTCCCCACAAGAACCTCCCTCAAGAGACCCAGTACTTC
>TRBJ2-3|14|TRBV6-6|NA|NA
CASSYVRGADTQYF
TGTGCCAGCAGTTACGTGAGGGGGGCAGATACGCAGTATTTT
>TRBJ2-1|15|TRBV5-1|NA|TRBD2
CASSSSGRGYNEQFF
TGCGCCAGCAGCTCTAGCGGGAGGGGTTACAATGAGCAGTTCTTC
>TRBJ1-2|11|TRBV20-1|NA|NA
CSASQRGVYTF
TGCAGTGCTAGCCAAAGGGGGGTCTACACCTTC
>TRBJ2-7|13|TRBV2|NA|NA
CASRTGTGYEQYF
TGTGCCAGCAGGACCGGGACGGGCTACGAGCAGTACTTC
>TRBJ2-1|14|TRBV11-3|NA|NA
CASSLGQMYNEQFF
TGTGCCAGCAGCTTAGGACAGATGTACAATGAGCAGTTCTTC
>TRBJ1-1|14|TRBV5-1|NA|NA
CASSSQGATTEAFF
TGCGCCAGCAGCTCGCAGGGTGCTACCACTGAAGCTTTCTTT
>TRBJ2-3|15|TRBV30|NA|NA
CAWSVAETSTDTQYF
TGTGCCTGGAGTGTAGCGGAGACCAGCACAGATACGCAGTATTTT
>TRBJ1-3|13|TRBV27|NA|NA
CARGTRTSTTIYF
TGTGCCAGGGGGACCAGGACGTCGACGACCATATATTTT
>TRBJ2-1|15|TRBV6-5|NA|TRBD2
CASSYFRGSGNEQFF
TGTGCCAGCAGTTACTTCCGAGGTAGCGGGAATGAGCAGTTCTTC
>TRBJ2-3|14|TRBV15|NA|NA
CATSGGYGTDTQYF
TGTGCCACCAGCGGAGGCTACGGGACAGATACGCAGTATTTT
>TRBJ2-5|17|TRBV2|NA|TRBD2
CASSRTSSGSFQETQYF
TGTGCCAGCAGCCGGACTTCTAGCGGGAGTTTCCAAGAGACCCAGTACTTC
>TRBJ1-4|15|TRBV30|NA|TRBD1
CAWCDFPTGDKKLFF
TGTGCCTGGTGCGACTTCCCGACAGGGGATAAAAAACTGTTTTTT
>TRBJ1-5|12|TRBV28|NA|NA
CASSPPNQPQHF
TGTGCCAGCAGCCCACCAAATCAGCCCCAGCATTTT
>TRBJ2-2|16|TRBV27|NA|NA
CASSLRALLNTGELFF
TGTGCCAGCAGTTTGCGCGCACTCCTGAACACCGGGGAGCTGTTTTTT
>TRBJ2-3|16|TRBV11-1|NA|TRBD2
CASSFRVSGRTDTQYF
TGTGCCAGCAGCTTCCGAGTTAGCGGGAGGACAGATACGCAGTATTTT
>TRBJ2-6|16|TRBV18|NA|NA
CASSPVAVSGANVLTF
TGTGCCAGCTCACCAGTCGCCGTGTCTGGGGCCAACGTCCTGACTTTC
>TRBJ1-3|16|TRBV4-1|NA|NA
CASSHPTGTSGNTIYF
TGCGCCAGCAGCCACCCTACAGGGACCTCTGGAAACACCATATATTTT
>TRBJ1-4|11|TRBV5-8|NA|NA
CASSFVEKLFF
TGTGCCAGCAGCTTCGTTGAAAAACTGTTTTTT
>TRBJ2-2|18|TRBV5-5|NA|NA
CASSSLAPSRGWAGELFF
TGTGCCAGCAGCTCCCTAGCCCCTAGCCGAGGCTGGGCCGGGGAGCTGTTTTTT
>TRBJ1-1|18|TRBV28|NA|TRBD1
CASIPSHGQGAFGTEAFF
TGTGCCAGCATCCCCTCTCACGGACAGGGGGCTTTTGGCACTGAAGCTTTCTTT
>TRBJ1-5|15|TRBV28|NA|NA
CASSLGGNSNQPQHF
TGTGCCAGCAGCCTCGGTGGGAATAGCAATCAGCCCCAGCATTTT
>TRBJ2-3|15|TRBV7-6|NA|TRBD2
CASSFGSGNADTQYF
TGTGCCAGCAGCTTCGGTAGCGGGAACGCAGATACGCAGTATTTT
>TRBJ2-2|14|TRBV10-3|NA|NA
CAIRAGADTGELFF
TGTGCCATCAGGGCAGGGGCGGACACCGGGGAGCTGTTTTTT
>TRBJ1-5|13|TRBV5-8|NA|NA
CASSLDFTKPQHF
TGTGCCAGCAGCTTGGACTTTACGAAGCCCCAGCATTTT